Included here is one T cell receptor beta chain sequence, with context. The data belong to a study of blood T cell repertoires in COVID-19. Study-level information: The United States, Italy and Spain were the sources of the acute and convalescent COVID-19 samples. PBMCs, B-cell-depleted T cells, or T cells were the source of the cDNA or gDNA that made up the material.

The authors' processing: Scientists estimated how many nucleated cells there were by amplifying reference gene primers. TCRdb keeps only in-frame clones here, not all; method: immunoSEQ multiplex PCR. V, J and clone size are taken as reported in that table, and D and trimming were inferred from the DNA itself. The sample shows around 270,000 clones, about 89% of them seen only once. The CDR3 sequence is 14 residues long. V was trimmed by 4 bases and J by 5 bases, leaving 14 bases between them. The clonotype originates from a man in his forties or fifties who had recovered from COVID-19. The sample comprised peripheral blood. The chain joins TRBV23-1 to TRBJ2-5; tentatively, D is TRBD2 (5 bases). TRBV23-1 is reported as an ORF; its role is uncertain. CDR3 protein: CASSRTRVGETQYF. CDR3 in DNA: TGCGCCAGCAGTCGTACGAGGGTGGGGGAGACCCAGTACTTC.